One sample yielded the 21 T cell receptor beta chains listed below, sequenced in a study of shared clonotypes between healthy human individuals. TCRdb's copy holds only in-frame clones and misses some; the assay was immunoSEQ multiplex PCR. The sample lists about 1.1 million clones, around 77% occurring once. Source material: memory CD4+ T cells from PBMCs. As for subset: CD45RA-negative fraction. The receptors derive from a man aged 18 to 35 in good health. Some clones in this sample may be carry-over from other donors' samples.

The chain combines TRBV7-6 with TRBJ2-1; a possible D gene is TRBD2 (7 bases). The V gene's germline CDR1 is SGHVS and CDR2 FNYEAQ. Trimming left V 3 bases short and J 4 bases short, with 16 bases between. This CDR3 has 16 amino acids. CDR3 sequence: CASSFSAGAGYNEQFF. The CDR3 DNA reads TGTGCCAGCAGCTTCAGTGCGGGGGCGGGGTACAATGAGCAGTTCTTC.

CDR3 nucleotide sequence: TGCGCCAGCAGCACCGCCCCAGGGGGCAACTATGGCTACACCTTC. It codes for CASSTAPGGNYGYTF. The V gene is TRBV5-1, the J gene TRBJ1-2; 8 nucleotides agree with TRBD1. V gave up 4 bases and J gave up 2 bases; unmatched junction bases: 7. Germline CDR1 is SGHRS and CDR2 is YFSETQ. The CDR3 is 15 residues long.

About this clone itself: This could be a read error, since a much larger clone is one nucleotide away. The chain links TRBV11-3 to TRBJ1-2; 10 nucleotides align to TRBD1. Germline V gene data show CDR1 as SGHNT and CDR2 as YENEEA. Unmatched junction bases numbered 3, after V lost 5 bases and J lost 6 bases. This CDR3 spans 13 amino acids. CDR3 nucleotides: TGTGCCAGCAGCACGACAGGGGGCCATGGCTACACCTTC. Translation: CASSTTGGHGYTF.

This chain uses TRBV7-3 with TRBJ1-1; D may be TRBD1 (6 bases). The germline gives CDR1 SGHTA, CDR2 FQGTGA. The ends were cut back, 5 bases at V and 1 base at J, with 14 bases in the middle. CDR3 length: 15 amino acids. The CDR3 coding sequence is TGTGCCAGCAGCGCACAGGGAGTGGGGAACACTGAAGCTTTCTTT. It encodes CASSAQGVGNTEAFF.

On this clone: The same CDR3 can be traced to other DNA sequences in this sample. The rearrangement links TRBV28 to TRBJ1-5; D is ambiguous. CDR1 and CDR2 from the germline V gene are MDHEN and SYDVKM. This CDR3 is built from 13 residues. The V gene lost 9 bases and the J gene lost 4 bases, with 13 bases spanning the gap. This chain's CDR3 is CASTRGSNQPQHF. CDR3 DNA sequence: TGTGCCAGTACAAGAGGGAGTAATCAGCCCCAGCATTTT.

The J gene is TRBJ2-7, the V gene TRBV14; TRBD2 matches 9 bases. The CDR3 covers 14 residues. The ends lost 2 bases at V and 4 bases at J; junction bases unmatched: 3. From germline, CDR1 is SGHDN and CDR2 FVKESK. The CDR3 nucleotides read TGTGCCAGCAGCCAATCTAGCGGGACTTACGAGCAGTACTTC. Translating gives CASSQSSGTYEQYF.

The chain links TRBV7-9 to TRBJ1-2; possible D gene TRBD1, 5 bases. CDR3 length: 15 amino acids. The germline V gene encodes CDR1 SEHNR and CDR2 FQNEAQ (reference sequence). Between the trimmed V and J ends, which lost 1 base and 4 bases, there was a span of 13 bases. DNA for the CDR3: TGTGCCAGCAGCTTAGTCGGGGCGGGGCTCTATGGCTACACCTTC. Amino acid sequence: CASSLVGAGLYGYTF.

The chain uses TRBV4-2 and TRBJ2-2, with TRBD2 matching 7 bases. The germline CDR1 and CDR2 sequences are LGHNA and YNFKEQ. Unmatched junction bases numbered 28, after V lost 2 bases and J lost 16 bases. The CDR3 extends over 19 amino acids. CDR3 in DNA: TGTGCCAGCAGCCAAAAGGCCCCCCATATGGCGGGAGCCGGGTCCCCCCAGTTTTTT. Protein sequence: CASSQKAPHMAGAGSPQFF.

The J gene is TRBJ2-5, the V gene TRBV4-1; possible D gene TRBD2, 5 bases. This CDR3 is 15 amino acids long. The germline V and J ends were trimmed by 4 bases and 1 base, with 13 bases remaining between them. Germline CDR1 reads MGHRA; CDR2 reads YSYEKL. The CDR3 spells CASSRWVSGQETQYF. The CDR3 DNA reads TGCGCCAGCAGCCGTTGGGTAAGCGGCCAAGAGACCCAGTACTTC.

A few counts support this clone. V usage is TRBV2 and J usage is TRBJ1-2; no clear D. The CDR3 consists of 10 residues. V lost 11 bases and J 8 bases, leaving 12 bases between the germline ends. CDR1 is SNHLY, CDR2 FYNNEI, per germline. The CDR3 here is CAGGGFGYTF. The CDR3 DNA reads as TGTGCCGGCGGAGGGTTCGGCTACACCTTC.

CDR3 in DNA: TGTGCCGCGGGGGGGACTAGCAGACACAATGAGCAGTTCTTC. Amino acid sequence: CAAGGTSRHNEQFF. The chain is built from TRBV6-6 and TRBJ2-1, with 9 bases matching TRBD2. Germline V gene lookup returns CDR1 MNHNY and CDR2 SVGAGI (reference sequence). The CDR3 consists of 14 residues. The V gene end was trimmed by 11 bases and the J gene end by 5 bases; junction bases not matched to a gene: 10.

In its sample, this clone was seen a few times. V gene TRBV4-2 combines with J gene TRBJ2-3; no clear D gene. V lost 0 bases and J 2 bases, leaving 9 bases between the germline ends. This CDR3 contains 15 residues. Germline CDR1 is LGHNA and CDR2 is YNFKEQ. In nucleotides, the CDR3 is TGTGCCAGCAGCCAAGATAAGCGAATCACAGATACGCAGTATTTT. It specifies CASSQDKRITDTQYF.

The rearrangement joins TRBV27 to TRBJ2-7; 7 bases map to TRBD2. Germline CDR1 reads MNHEY; CDR2 reads SMNVEV (reference sequence). The CDR3 runs to 13 residues. With 5 bases clipped from V and 3 bases from J, the junction kept 4 bases outside the gene matches. In nucleotides, the CDR3 is TGTGCCAGCAGTAGGGACTACAACTACGAGCAGTACTTC. Its translation is CASSRDYNYEQYF.

The chain employs TRBV19 and TRBJ1-3, with D perhaps matching TRBD1 (6 bases). Germline V gene data show CDR1 as LNHDA and CDR2 as SQIVND (reference sequence). Trimming took 5 bases from V and 4 from J, leaving 21 bases between them. CDR3 length equals 17 residues. CDR3 DNA sequence: TGTGCCAGTAGTTCCACGGCCTTACAGGGAAAAGGAAACACCATATATTTT. Translating gives CASSSTALQGKGNTIYF.

This rearrangement joins TRBV4-3 to TRBJ1-5, with D maybe TRBD1 (5 bases). V lost 0 bases, J lost 4 bases, and 10 bases lay in between. From germline, CDR1 is LGHNA and CDR2 YSLEER. The CDR3 runs 15 residues. This CDR3 reads CASSQDGGRNQPQHF. The CDR3 bases are TGCGCCAGCAGCCAAGACGGGGGAAGGAATCAGCCCCAGCATTTT.

This chain connects TRBV29-1 to TRBJ2-1; perhaps D is TRBD1 or TRBD2 (6 bases each). Germline lookup yields CDR1 SQVTM and CDR2 ANQGSEA. With 4 bases removed from V and 7 bases from J, the gap between germline ends came to 14 bases. This CDR3 comprises 13 residues. CDR3 coding DNA: TGCAGCGTTGTTGAGGGGGGCCTTAATGAGCAGTTCTTC. Residues: CSVVEGGLNEQFF.

The CDR3 region is CASSLMGAEAFF. The CDR3 coding sequence is TGTGCCAGCAGCTTGATGGGGGCTGAAGCTTTCTTT. The V and J genes are TRBV7-9 and TRBJ1-1; TRBD1 is a possible D gene (5 bases). CDR1 is SEHNR, CDR2 FQNEAQ, per germline (reference sequence). Trimming took off 3 bases at V and 6 bases at J, with 8 bases between the two ends. The CDR3 sequence is 12 residues long.

This rearrangement joins TRBV7-8 to TRBJ1-5; D may be TRBD1 (5 bases). V was clipped by 1 base and J by 10 bases, with 8 bases between them. The CDR3 length is 12 residues. Germline-derived CDR1 and CDR2 are SGHVS and FQNEAQ. CDR3 residues: CASSLVGGPQHF. CDR3 coding DNA: TGTGCCAGCAGCTTAGTCGGGGGACCCCAGCATTTT.

The chain has TRBV7-9 and TRBJ1-1; 7 nucleotides line up with TRBD1. The germline CDR1 and CDR2 sequences are SEHNR and FQNEAQ (reference sequence). The CDR3 loop spans 12 amino acids. The V and J ends lost 7 bases and 4 bases, in that order; junction bases with no gene match: 3. CDR3 residues: CASNQGVTEAFF. The CDR3 DNA is TGTGCCAGCAATCAGGGGGTCACTGAAGCTTTCTTT. The full variable domain, in which reference TRBV7-9 and TRBJ1-1 provide the parts outside the CDR3, is DTGVSQNPRHKITKRGQNVTFRCDPISEHNRLYWYRQTLGQGPEFLTYFQNEAQLEKSRLLSDRFSAERPKGSFSTLEIQRTEQGDSAMYLCASNQGVTEAFFGQGTRLTVV.

This chain links TRBV28 with TRBJ2-5; D is possibly TRBD1 or TRBD2 (5 bases each). CDR1 and CDR2 (germline): MDHEN, SYDVKM. The CDR3 is made up of 12 amino acids. In DNA, the CDR3 is TGTGCAGGAGGACAAACCCCAGAGACCCAGTACTTC. Translating gives CAGGQTPETQYF. Variable domain in full (rest from reference TRBV28 and TRBJ2-5): DVKVTQSSRYLVKRTGEKVFLECVQDMDHENMFWYRQDPGLGLRLIYFSYDVKMKEKGDIPEGYSVSREKKERFSLILESASTNQTSMYLCAGGQTPETQYFGPGTRLLVL.

The J gene is TRBJ1-5, the V gene TRBV5-1; D might be TRBD1 (6 bases). Per the germline V gene, CDR1 is SGHRS and CDR2 is YFSETQ. Deletions cut 4 bases from V and 6 bases from J, with 17 bases between. The CDR3 is 15 residues long. Here the CDR3 reads CASSPGGGPGQPQHF. The DNA of the CDR3 is TGCGCCAGCAGCCCCGGAGGGGGGCCCGGTCAGCCCCAGCATTTT.